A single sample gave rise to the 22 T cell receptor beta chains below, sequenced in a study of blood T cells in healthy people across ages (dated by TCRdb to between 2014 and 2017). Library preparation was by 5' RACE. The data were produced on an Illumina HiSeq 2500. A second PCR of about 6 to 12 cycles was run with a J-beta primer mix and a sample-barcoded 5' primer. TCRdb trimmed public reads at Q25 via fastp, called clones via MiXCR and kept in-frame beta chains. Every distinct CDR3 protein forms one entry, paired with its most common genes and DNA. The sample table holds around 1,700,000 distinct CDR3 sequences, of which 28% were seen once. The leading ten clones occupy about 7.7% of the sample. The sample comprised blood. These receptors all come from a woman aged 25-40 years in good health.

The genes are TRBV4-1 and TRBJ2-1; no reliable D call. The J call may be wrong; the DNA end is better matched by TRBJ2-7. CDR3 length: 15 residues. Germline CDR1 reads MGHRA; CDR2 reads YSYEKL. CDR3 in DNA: TGCGCCAGCAGCCCCCAAGTGCGACGTGACAATGAGCAGTACTTC. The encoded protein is CASSPQVRRDNEQYF.

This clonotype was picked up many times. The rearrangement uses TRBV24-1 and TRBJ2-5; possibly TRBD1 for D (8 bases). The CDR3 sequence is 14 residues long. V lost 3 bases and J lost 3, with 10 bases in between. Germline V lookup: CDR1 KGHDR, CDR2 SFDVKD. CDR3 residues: CATSDTGGEETQYF. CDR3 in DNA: TGTGCCACCAGTGATACAGGGGGGGAAGAGACCCAGTACTTC.

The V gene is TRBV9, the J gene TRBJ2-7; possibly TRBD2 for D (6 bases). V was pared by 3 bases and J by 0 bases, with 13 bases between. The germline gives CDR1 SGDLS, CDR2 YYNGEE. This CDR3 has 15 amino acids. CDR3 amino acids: CASSARAGSSYEQYF. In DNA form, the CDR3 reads TGTGCCAGCAGCGCCCGCGCGGGGAGCTCCTACGAGCAGTACTTC. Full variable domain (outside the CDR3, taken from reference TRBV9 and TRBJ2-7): DSGVTQTPKHLITATGQRVTLRCSPRSGDLSVYWYQQSLDQGLQFLIQYYNGEERAKGNILERFSAQQFPDLHSELNLSSLELGDSALYFCASSARAGSSYEQYFGPGTRLTVT.

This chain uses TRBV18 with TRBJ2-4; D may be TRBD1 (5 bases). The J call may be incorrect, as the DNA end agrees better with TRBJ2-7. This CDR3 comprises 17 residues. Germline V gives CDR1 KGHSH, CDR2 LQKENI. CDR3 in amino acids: CASSPLTGREGNSEQYF. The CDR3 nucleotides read TGTGCCAGCTCACCACTAACAGGCCGAGAAGGGAATAGCGAGCAGTACTTC.

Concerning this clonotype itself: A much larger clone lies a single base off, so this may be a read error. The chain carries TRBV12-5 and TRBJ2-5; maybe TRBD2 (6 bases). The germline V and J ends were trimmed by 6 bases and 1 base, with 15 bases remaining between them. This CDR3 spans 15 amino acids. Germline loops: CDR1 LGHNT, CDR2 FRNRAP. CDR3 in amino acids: CASGPTMGGQETQYF. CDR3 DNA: TGTGCTAGTGGCCCCACCATGGGGGGCCAAGAGACCCAGTACTTC.

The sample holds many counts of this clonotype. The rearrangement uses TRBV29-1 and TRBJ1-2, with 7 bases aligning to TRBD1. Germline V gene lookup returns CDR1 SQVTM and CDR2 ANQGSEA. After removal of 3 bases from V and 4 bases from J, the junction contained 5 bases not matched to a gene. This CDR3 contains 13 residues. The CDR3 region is CSVDPGQRYGYTF. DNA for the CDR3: TGCAGCGTTGACCCGGGACAGCGCTATGGCTACACCTTC.

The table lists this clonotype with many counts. The CDR3 here is CSARDLTFYEQYF. CDR3 in DNA: TGCAGTGCTAGAGATCTGACTTTCTACGAGCAGTACTTC. The V call is TRBV20-1, the J call TRBJ2-7; D gene uncertain. V gave up 0 bases and J gave up 3 bases, with 9 bases separating them. Germline-derived CDR1 and CDR2 are DFQATT and SNEGSKA (reference sequence). The CDR3 loop spans 13 amino acids.

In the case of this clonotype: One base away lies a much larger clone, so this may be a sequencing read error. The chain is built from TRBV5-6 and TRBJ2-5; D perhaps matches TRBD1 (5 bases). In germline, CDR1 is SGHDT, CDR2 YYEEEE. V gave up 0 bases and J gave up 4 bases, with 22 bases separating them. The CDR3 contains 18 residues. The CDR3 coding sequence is TGTGCCAGCAGCTTGGTCTTGAGTCGCAAGGGGCGAGGAGAGACCCAGTACTTC. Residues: CASSLVLSRKGRGETQYF.

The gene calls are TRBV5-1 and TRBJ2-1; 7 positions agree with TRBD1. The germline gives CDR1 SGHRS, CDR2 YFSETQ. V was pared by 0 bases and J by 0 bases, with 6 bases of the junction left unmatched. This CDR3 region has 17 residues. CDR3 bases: TGCGCCAGCAGCTTGGGACAGGGCTCTAGCTCCTACAATGAGCAGTTCTTC. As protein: CASSLGQGSSSYNEQFF.

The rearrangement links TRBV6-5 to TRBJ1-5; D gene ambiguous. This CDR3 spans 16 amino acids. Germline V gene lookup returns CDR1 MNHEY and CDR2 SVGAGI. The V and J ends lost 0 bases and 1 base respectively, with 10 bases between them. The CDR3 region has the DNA TGTGCCAGCAGTTACTCGCGGCAGTGGAGCAATCAGCCCCAGCATTTT. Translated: CASSYSRQWSNQPQHF.

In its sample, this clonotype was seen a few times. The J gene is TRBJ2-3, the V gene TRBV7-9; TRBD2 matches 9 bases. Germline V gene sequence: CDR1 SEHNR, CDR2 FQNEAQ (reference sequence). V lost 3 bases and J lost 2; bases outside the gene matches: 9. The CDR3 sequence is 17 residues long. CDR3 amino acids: CASSFVFGTSYTDTQYF. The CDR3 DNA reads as TGTGCCAGCAGCTTCGTTTTCGGGACTAGCTACACAGATACGCAGTATTTT.

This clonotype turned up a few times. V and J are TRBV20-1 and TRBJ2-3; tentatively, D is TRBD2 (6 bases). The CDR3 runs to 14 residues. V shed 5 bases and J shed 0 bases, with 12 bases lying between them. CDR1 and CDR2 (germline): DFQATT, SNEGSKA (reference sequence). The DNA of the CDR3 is TGCAGTGCTCCCCTTGGAGGGAGCACAGATACGCAGTATTTT. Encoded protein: CSAPLGGSTDTQYF.

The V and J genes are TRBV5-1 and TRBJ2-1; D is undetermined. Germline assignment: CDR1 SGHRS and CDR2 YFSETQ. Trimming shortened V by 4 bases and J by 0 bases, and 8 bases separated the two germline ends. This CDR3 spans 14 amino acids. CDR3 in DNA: TGCGCCAGCAGCGATCCCGACTCCTACAATGAGCAGTTCTTC. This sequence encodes CASSDPDSYNEQFF.

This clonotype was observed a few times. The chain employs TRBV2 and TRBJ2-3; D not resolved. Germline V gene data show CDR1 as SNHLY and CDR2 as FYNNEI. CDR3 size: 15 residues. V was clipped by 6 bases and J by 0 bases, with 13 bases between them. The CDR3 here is CASSADHASTDTQYF. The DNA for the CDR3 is TGTGCCAGCAGCGCGGATCACGCTAGCACAGATACGCAGTATTTT.

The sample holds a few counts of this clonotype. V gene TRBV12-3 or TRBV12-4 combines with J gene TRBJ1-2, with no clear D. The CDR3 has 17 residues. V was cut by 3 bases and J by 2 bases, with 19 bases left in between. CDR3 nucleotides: TGTGCCAGCAGTTTTCGCCCGGTTGGGCACGGAAACTATGGCTACACCTTC. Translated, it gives CASSFRPVGHGNYGYTF.

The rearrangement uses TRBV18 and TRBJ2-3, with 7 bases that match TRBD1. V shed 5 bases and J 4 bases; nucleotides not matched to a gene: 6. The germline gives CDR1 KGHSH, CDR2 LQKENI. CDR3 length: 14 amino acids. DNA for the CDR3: TGTGCCAGCTCAGACAAGACAGGGTCAGATACGCAGTATTTT. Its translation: CASSDKTGSDTQYF.

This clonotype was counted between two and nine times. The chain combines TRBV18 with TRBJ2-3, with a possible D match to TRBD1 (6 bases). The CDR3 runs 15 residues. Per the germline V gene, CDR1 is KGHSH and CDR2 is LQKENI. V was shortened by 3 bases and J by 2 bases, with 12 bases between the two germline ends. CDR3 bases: TGTGCCAGCTCACCGCTGGACAGAATCACAGATACGCAGTATTTT. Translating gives CASSPLDRITDTQYF.

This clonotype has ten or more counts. DNA for the CDR3: TGTGCCAGCAGTTCTGTACTAGCGGGAGACTATGAGCAGTACTTC. Translated, it gives CASSSVLAGDYEQYF. The chain carries TRBV28 and TRBJ2-7; 11 bases agree with TRBD2. CDR1 is MDHEN and CDR2 is SYDVKM in the germline V gene. The CDR3 is 15 residues long. The V gene end was trimmed by 4 bases and the J gene end by 7 bases; junction bases not matched to a gene: 9.

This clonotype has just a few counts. CDR3 loop: CASSSLQRGVSSYNEQFF. The CDR3 bases are TGTGCCAGCAGCTCTCTCCAGCGGGGGGTGAGCTCCTACAATGAGCAGTTCTTC. The J gene is TRBJ2-1, the V gene TRBV27; 9 nucleotides match TRBD2. CDR1 and CDR2 (germline): MNHEY, SMNVEV (reference sequence). The CDR3 loop spans 18 amino acids. With 6 bases clipped from V and 0 bases from J, the junction kept 12 bases outside the gene matches.

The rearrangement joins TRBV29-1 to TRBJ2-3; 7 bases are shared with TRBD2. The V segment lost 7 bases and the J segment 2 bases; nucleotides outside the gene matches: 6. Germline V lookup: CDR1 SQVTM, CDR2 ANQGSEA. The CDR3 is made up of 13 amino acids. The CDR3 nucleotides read TGCAGCGGGGGAGGGAGCCTCACAGATACGCAGTATTTT. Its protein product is CSGGGSLTDTQYF.

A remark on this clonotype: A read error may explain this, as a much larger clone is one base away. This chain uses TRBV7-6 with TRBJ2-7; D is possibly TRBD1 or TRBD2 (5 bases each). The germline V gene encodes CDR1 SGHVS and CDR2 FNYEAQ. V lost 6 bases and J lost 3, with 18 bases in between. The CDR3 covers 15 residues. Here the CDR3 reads CASSLLGTVDYEQYF. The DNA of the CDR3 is TGTGCCAGCAGTCTACTCGGGACCGTCGACTACGAGCAGTACTTC.

The CDR3 bases are TGCAGCGTTCAGGACCCCGGCACTGAAGCTTTCTTT. As protein: CSVQDPGTEAFF. V and J are TRBV29-1 and TRBJ1-1; unclear D gene. Per germline, CDR1 SQVTM and CDR2 ANQGSEA. The CDR3 loop spans 12 amino acids. V was pared by 5 bases and J by 4 bases, with 11 bases between.